Listed below are T cell receptor beta chains from one sample, sequenced in a study of CD8+CD57+ T cells in acquired aplastic anemia. MiXCR was run by TCRdb on the reads, yielding one entry per CDR3 protein. The sample lists approximately 98,000 distinct CDR3 sequences; less than 75% were seen once. The sequenced sample was sorted CD4+, CD8+, or CD8+CD57+ T cells (not recorded which) from PBMCs. The receptors were sampled from a human donor with aplastic anemia. CDR3s include the opening cysteine and the closing phenylalanine or tryptophan. D genes are given only for firm matches. Not all rows give a size; the values are once, few, many and, for expanded clones, a class.

-,-,TRBJ1-6,TRBV20-1,CSARAYNSPLHF,TGCAGTGCTAGAGCCTATAATTCACCCCTCCACTTT
-,once,TRBJ2-3,TRBV2,CASSVGGGRGDTQYF,TGTGCCAGCAGTGTGGGAGGGGGCCGAGGTGATACGCAGTATTTT
-,many,TRBJ2-7,TRBV7-9,CASSLSSYEQYF,TGTGCCAGCAGTCTAAGCTCCTACGAGCAGTACTTC
-,-,TRBJ2-5,TRBV7-3,CASSLRASSQETQYF,TGTGCCAGCAGCTTAAGAGCTAGCAGCCAAGAGACCCAGTACTTC
TRBD2,-,TRBJ2-3,TRBV24-1,CATSPRASGRLPQYF,TGTGCCACCAGCCCACGAGCTAGCGGAAGGCTACCCCAGTATTTT
TRBD1,-,TRBJ2-2,TRBV9,CASSVTRDSAGFTGELFF,TGTGCCAGCAGCGTAACCAGGGACAGCGCTGGTTTCACCGGGGAGCTGTTTTTT
TRBD2,-,TRBJ2-5,TRBV20-1,CSARRRERETQYF,TGCAGTGCTAGAAGGCGGGAGCGGGAGACCCAGTACTTC
-,-,TRBJ1-3,TRBV20-1,CSARDNPGNTIYF,TGCAGTGCTAGAGATAACCCTGGAAACACCATATATTTT
TRBD1,-,TRBJ2-1,TRBV10-3,CATSRAGTGSNEQFF,TGTGCCACCAGCAGAGCCGGGACAGGGTCGAATGAGCAGTTCTTC
-,-,TRBJ1-4,TRBV15,CATSSRSNEKLFF,TGTGCCACCAGCTCCAGGTCTAATGAAAAACTGTTTTTT
-,-,TRBJ2-5,TRBV18,CASSPRGDRETQYF,TGTGCCAGCTCACCCAGGGGGGACAGAGAGACCCAGTACTTC
-,once,TRBJ2-1,TRBV7-3,CASSGILGNEQFF,TGCGCCAGCAGCGGTATACTGGGCAATGAGCAGTTCTTC
TRBD1,-,TRBJ1-5,TRBV2,CASTSGTGWNPSNQPQHF,TGTGCCAGCACTTCCGGGACAGGGTGGAATCCTAGCAATCAGCCCCAGCATTTT
-,once,TRBJ1-6,TRBV6-5,CASSYTRWAGNSPLHF,TGTGCCAGCAGTTACACACGTTGGGCTGGTAATTCACCCCTCCACTTT
TRBD1,-,TRBJ1-2,TRBV15,CATSKNRGPGYTF,TGTGCCACCAGCAAAAACAGGGGGCCTGGCTACACCTTC
-,-,TRBJ2-3,TRBV24-1,CATSDWDETDTQYF,TGTGCTACCAGTGATTGGGATGAAACAGATACGCAGTATTTT
-,-,TRBJ1-2,TRBV13,CASSLEAGIGYTF,TGTGCCAGCAGCTTAGAGGCAGGGATAGGCTACACCTTC
TRBD1,-,TRBJ2-5,TRBV24-1,CATSHRGEETQYF,TGTGCCACCTCCCACAGGGGCGAAGAGACCCAGTACTTC
TRBD1,-,TRBJ2-7,TRBV6-1,CASRVPGQGDEQYF,TGTGCCAGCAGGGTCCCGGGACAGGGGGACGAGCAGTACTTC
TRBD2,-,TRBJ2-7,TRBV15,CATSRDKGLAGGLGEQYF,TGTGCCACCAGCAGAGATAAGGGACTAGCGGGAGGGCTTGGGGAGCAGTACTTC
-,-,TRBJ1-1,TRBV19,CASSIGGPGAEAFF,TGTGCCAGTAGTATAGGCGGGCCAGGGGCTGAAGCTTTCTTT
TRBD1,few,TRBJ2-7,TRBV5-1,CASSLRGQGNEQYF,TGCGCCAGCAGCTTGAGGGGACAGGGAAACGAGCAGTACTTC
TRBD1,-,TRBJ1-6,TRBV2,CASSAGQGATGSPLHF,TGTGCCAGCAGTGCCGGACAGGGGGCAACGGGGTCACCCCTCCACTTT
TRBD2,many,TRBJ2-1,TRBV29-1,CSGRTSGGDEQFF,TGCAGCGGGAGGACTAGCGGGGGCGATGAGCAGTTCTTC
TRBD2,-,TRBJ2-3,TRBV19,CASRLAGDTQYF,TGTGCCAGCAGACTAGCGGGAGATACGCAGTATTTT
-,-,TRBJ1-2,TRBV12-3/TRBV12-4,CASSPTSTGANYGYTF,TGTGCCAGCAGTCCTACCTCGACAGGTGCTAACTATGGCTACACCTTC
TRBD1,-,TRBJ1-1,TRBV19,CASNGGQAGEAFF,TGTGCCAGTAATGGGGGACAGGCCGGTGAAGCTTTCTTT
-,medium-sized,TRBJ2-7,TRBV7-9,CASSPRAYEQYF,TGTGCCAGCAGCCCCAGGGCTTACGAGCAGTACTTC
-,once,TRBJ2-5,TRBV20-1,CSASWGFQETQYF,TGCAGTGCTAGTTGGGGATTCCAAGAGACCCAGTACTTC
-,-,TRBJ1-2,TRBV24-1,CATSDFSPDGGSYGYTF,TGTGCCACCAGTGATTTTTCCCCCGACGGAGGGAGCTATGGCTACACCTTC
-,once,TRBJ2-2,TRBV9,CASSAPRRGTGELFF,TGTGCCAGCAGCGCCCCCCGCAGGGGAACCGGGGAGCTGTTTTTT
-,-,TRBJ2-7,TRBV9,CASSQGRGDEQYF,TGTGCCAGCAGCCAGGGGAGGGGGGACGAGCAGTACTTC
-,once,TRBJ1-1,TRBV9,CASSVGLTWRGTRDTEAFF,TGTGCCAGCAGCGTAGGACTGACGTGGAGGGGAACAAGGGACACTGAAGCTTTCTTT
TRBD1,-,TRBJ1-1,TRBV7-8,CASSSDPQGLNTEAFF,TGTGCCAGCAGCTCCGATCCACAGGGGTTGAACACTGAAGCTTTCTTT
TRBD1,once,TRBJ2-7,TRBV5-1,CASSYWTGETYEQYF,TGCGCCAGCAGCTATTGGACAGGGGAGACCTACGAGCAGTACTTC